One and the same sample provided the 28 T cell receptor beta chains below, sequenced in a study of blood T cells in healthy people across ages. PCR was performed a second time for about 7 to 12 cycles using a sample-barcoded 5' primer and a J-beta primer mix. TCRdb independently ran MiXCR on the 5' RACE reads; one entry per CDR3 protein. Here the sample spans about 840,000 distinct CDR3 sequences, 25% to 30% being singletons. This same sample was also taken into another study, of T cells of mothers and their children.

Sequencing used blood. The receptors derive from a woman in her 40s in good health.

This clonotype was picked up a small number of times. The chain carries TRBV10-3 and TRBJ2-5; D is unresolved. V was clipped by 6 bases and J by 1 base, with 9 bases between them. CDR1 and CDR2 (germline): ENHRY, SYGVKD. The length of the CDR3 is 13 residues. CDR3 region: CAIRTELQETQYF. The CDR3 DNA reads as TGTGCCATCAGAACAGAACTCCAAGAGACCCAGTACTTC.

The rearrangement joins TRBV10-1 to TRBJ2-1, with 12 bases aligning to TRBD1. CDR3 length: 15 amino acids. Germline values: CDR1 WNHNN, CDR2 SYGVQD (reference sequence). Trimming removed 6 bases from V and 7 bases from J; junction bases left unmatched: 7. The CDR3 reads CASSPRDRGRNEQFF. CDR3 in DNA: TGCGCCAGCAGCCCCCGGGACAGGGGGCGAAATGAGCAGTTCTTC.

The CDR3 DNA reads as TGTGCCAGCTCCAGGGACCTCAATCACTATGGCTACACCTTC. It encodes CASSRDLNHYGYTF. This chain connects TRBV28 to TRBJ1-2, with a weak D call TRBD1 (5 bases). The CDR3 covers 14 residues. CDR1 and CDR2 from the germline V gene are MDHEN and SYDVKM. Deletions cut 8 bases from V and 3 bases from J, with 16 bases between.

In its sample, this clonotype was seen many times. The chain employs TRBV9 and TRBJ2-3; D is perhaps TRBD2 (5 bases). Germline lookup yields CDR1 SGDLS and CDR2 YYNGEE. The V and J ends lost 2 bases and 0 bases respectively, with 10 bases between them. The CDR3 runs 15 residues. CDR3 sequence (DNA): TGTGCCAGCAGCGTCGGCGGGTTTAGCACAGATACGCAGTATTTT. This translates into CASSVGGFSTDTQYF.

In its sample, this clonotype was seen many times. CDR3 sequence (DNA): TGTGCCAGCAGTTCCGGGGACTTTTCGGCAATCAGTCTTAATGAGCAGTTCTTC. Protein: CASSSGDFSAISLNEQFF. This chain links TRBV12-3 or TRBV12-4 with TRBJ2-1, with D maybe TRBD2 (6 bases). The CDR3 spans 18 residues. V lost 4 bases and J lost 7, with 26 bases in between.

This clonotype was detected ten times or more. CDR3 DNA: TGTGCCAGCAGCCAAGATCTGGCACCTTCCTACGAGCAGTACTTC. It encodes CASSQDLAPSYEQYF. This chain joins TRBV4-2 and TRBJ2-7; D uncertain. The CDR3 loop spans 15 amino acids. In germline, CDR1 is LGHNA, CDR2 YNFKEQ. With 0 bases removed from V and 1 base from J, the gap between germline ends came to 10 bases.

This clonotype has at least ten counts. This rearrangement joins TRBV10-3 to TRBJ2-7; the match to TRBD2 covers 15 bases. The germline V gene encodes CDR1 ENHRY and CDR2 SYGVKD. The length of the CDR3 is 16 residues. Germline trimming cut 6 bases from V and 4 bases from J; bases unmatched to any gene: 7. DNA of the CDR3: TGTGCCATCAGAAAGGGACTAGCGGGGGGTACTTACGAGCAGTACTTC. It is translated as CAIRKGLAGGTYEQYF.

This clonotype has a count of ten or more. This chain uses TRBV7-3 with TRBJ1-2; D unclear. The CDR3 covers 13 residues. The germline gives CDR1 SGHTA, CDR2 FQGTGA. Trimming took off 3 bases at V and 3 bases at J, with 8 bases between the two ends. In nucleotides, the CDR3 is TGTGCCAGCAGCTTTGACGGAGACTATGGCTACACCTTC. As protein: CASSFDGDYGYTF.

This clonotype turned up a few times. The rearrangement uses TRBV29-1 and TRBJ1-1; D call uncertain. Per germline, CDR1 SQVTM and CDR2 ANQGSEA. The CDR3 has 13 amino acids. V lost 4 bases and J lost 3, with 12 bases in between. This chain's CDR3 is CSVVGLPDTEAFF. In DNA form, the CDR3 reads TGCAGCGTTGTAGGGCTACCTGACACTGAAGCTTTCTTT.

This clonotype was recorded a few times. The rearrangement links TRBV27 to TRBJ2-7; maybe TRBD2 (7 bases). The germline V gene encodes CDR1 MNHEY and CDR2 SMNVEV (reference sequence). This CDR3 is 14 amino acids long. V lost 5 bases, J lost 6 bases, and 17 bases lay in between. CDR3 sequence reads: CASSPGPGEGEQYF. The DNA for the CDR3 is TGTGCCAGCAGTCCAGGGCCAGGGGAGGGCGAGCAGTACTTC.

This clonotype was recorded a few times. The chain is built from TRBV12-3 or TRBV12-4 and TRBJ1-2; perhaps TRBD1 as D (5 bases). V lost 6 bases, J lost 13 bases, and 15 bases lay in between. This CDR3 is built from 11 residues. CDR3 region: CASRQDSQGTF. The CDR3 DNA follows: TGTGCCAGCAGGCAAGACAGTCAAGGCACCTTC.

This clonotype was seen a handful of times. The CDR3 DNA sequence: TGCGCCAGCAGCTCGGACAGCCGCTACAATCAGCCCCAGCATTTT. Residues: CASSSDSRYNQPQHF. V gene TRBV5-1 combines with J gene TRBJ1-5, with a possible D match to TRBD1 (6 bases). Germline lookup yields CDR1 SGHRS and CDR2 YFSETQ. CDR3 length: 15 amino acids. Trimming pared 3 bases from V and 3 bases from J, leaving 13 bases between.

The CDR3 nucleotides read TGTGCCAGCAGTTTGCCTCCGCCGAACACTGAAGCTTTCTTT. Translation gives CASSLPPPNTEAFF. The chain joins TRBV28 to TRBJ1-1; D gene ambiguous. The germline CDR1 and CDR2 sequences are MDHEN and SYDVKM. V was clipped by 3 bases and J by 1 base, with 9 bases between them. This CDR3 comprises 14 residues.

A single count supports this clonotype. The genes are TRBV5-1 and TRBJ1-2; D unresolved. Germline CDR1 and CDR2: SGHRS and YFSETQ. The CDR3 spans 14 residues. Trimming shortened V by 5 bases and J by 1 base, and 12 bases separated the two germline ends. CDR3 loop: CASRRTEVNYGYTF. The CDR3 bases are TGCGCCAGCAGGAGGACGGAAGTTAACTATGGCTACACCTTC.

This clonotype was counted at least ten times. CDR3 DNA: TGTGCCAGCAGCGGCAGGGGAAACCCCTACGAGCAGTACTTC. It yields the protein CASSGRGNPYEQYF. This sequence joins TRBV9 and TRBJ2-7; perhaps TRBD1 as D (6 bases). CDR3 length: 14 residues. Germline CDR1 SGDLS, CDR2 YYNGEE. V was pared by 3 bases and J by 2 bases, with 12 bases between.

About this clonotype: Being one base from a much bigger clone, this may be a read error. Given the absence of the conserved phenylalanine or tryptophan at the CDR3 end, a read error is likely. The chain has TRBV5-1 and TRBJ2-1; 7 bases align to TRBD2. The CDR3 is 13 amino acids. V shed 3 bases, J shed 9 bases, and the junction held 6 bases outside the gene matches. CDR1 SGHRS and CDR2 YFSETQ come from the germline V gene. The CDR3 here is CASSWLAAGEQFV. The CDR3 DNA sequence: TGCGCCAGCAGCTGGCTAGCGGCAGGTGAGCAGTTCGTC.

At least ten counts were recorded for this clonotype. V and J are TRBV6-2 or TRBV6-3 and TRBJ2-7; tentatively, D is TRBD2 (6 bases). V shed 7 bases and J shed 3 bases, with 13 bases lying between them. The CDR3 contains 13 residues. Germline V CDR1 and CDR2: MNHEY, SVGEGT. CDR3 loop: CASKLTGSYEQYF. The CDR3 coding sequence is TGTGCCAGCAAACTCACCGGGAGCTACGAGCAGTACTTC.

The sample holds a few counts of this clonotype. J is TRBJ2-7 and V is TRBV10-3, with 10 bases fitting TRBD1. Trimming at V came to 4 bases and at J to 0 bases, leaving 9 bases not matched to a gene. This CDR3 spans 17 amino acids. The germline gives CDR1 ENHRY, CDR2 SYGVKD. The CDR3 region has the DNA TGTGCCATCAGTGGCTCCGTAGGGACAGGGGTCTCCTACGAGCAGTACTTC. Translated: CAISGSVGTGVSYEQYF.

The J gene is TRBJ1-5, the V gene TRBV30; maybe TRBD1 (6 bases). The CDR3 is made up of 13 amino acids. Germline lookup yields CDR1 GTSNPN and CDR2 SVGIG (reference sequence). The germline V and J ends were trimmed by 5 bases and 3 bases, with 11 bases remaining between them. Written as DNA, the CDR3 is TGTGCCTGGGCGGACAGATTCAATCAGCCCCAGCATTTT. Its translation: CAWADRFNQPQHF.

The CDR3 is CASSEGGNAETQYF. The CDR3 DNA reads as TGTGCCAGCAGTGAAGGGGGGAACGCCGAGACCCAGTACTTC. The rearrangement joins TRBV6-1 to TRBJ2-5; D may be TRBD1 or TRBD2 (5 bases each). The V end was cut by 1 base, the J end by 5 bases, with 11 bases between. Germline values: CDR1 MNHNS, CDR2 SASEGT. This CDR3 is 14 amino acids long.

This chain links TRBV28 with TRBJ2-1, with no clear D. Germline V gene data show CDR1 as MDHEN and CDR2 as SYDVKM. V was clipped by 2 bases and J by 6 bases, with 17 bases between them. The CDR3 spans 16 residues. The CDR3 DNA reads TGTGCCAGCAGTTTAAAAAGGAAAAGGATTGGCAATGAGCAGTTCTTC. It specifies CASSLKRKRIGNEQFF.

This clonotype was seen a few times. A much more abundant neighbour one base away suggests this may be a read error. The chain couples TRBV6-5 to TRBJ2-4, with TRBD2 matching over 10 bases. The CDR3 sequence is 15 residues long. Trimming at V came to 6 bases and at J to 13 bases, leaving 15 bases not matched to a gene. The germline V gene encodes CDR1 MNHEY and CDR2 SVGAGI. CDR3 in amino acids: CASSPRTSGLNEQYF. In nucleotides, the CDR3 is TGTGCCAGCAGCCCGCGGACTAGCGGCCTTAATGAGCAGTACTTC.

This clonotype was seen repeatedly, ten times or more. V usage is TRBV7-9 and J usage is TRBJ1-2; TRBD1 matches at 9 bases. After removal of 1 base from V and 0 bases from J, the junction contained 3 bases not matched to a gene. CDR1 SEHNR and CDR2 FQNEAQ come from the germline V gene (reference sequence). This CDR3 comprises 16 residues. In DNA, the CDR3 is TGTGCCAGCAGCTTAGAGGACAGGGGCTCTAACTATGGCTACACCTTC. The encoded protein is CASSLEDRGSNYGYTF.

V gene TRBV5-1 combines with J gene TRBJ2-1, with TRBD2 matching 9 bases. With V trimmed by 2 bases and J by 2 bases, 5 bases remained unmatched. CDR1 is SGHRS, CDR2 YFSETQ, per germline. This CDR3 is 16 amino acids long. In DNA, the CDR3 is TGCGCCAGCAGCTTAAGCGGGGGGACAGCCTACAATGAGCAGTTCTTC. This codes for CASSLSGGTAYNEQFF.

On this clonotype: This clone may be a read error of a much larger clone one base away. The chain links TRBV7-3 to TRBJ1-1; D not resolved. The CDR3 loop spans 13 amino acids. Germline CDR1 SGHTA, CDR2 FQGTGA. CDR3 amino acids: CACSSRPNTEAFF. The CDR3 nucleotides are TGTGCCTGCAGCTCCCGACCGAACACTGAAGCTTTCTTT.

The sample holds many counts of this clonotype. This rearrangement joins TRBV20-1 to TRBJ2-5, with D tentatively TRBD1 or TRBD2 (6 bases each). Trimming stripped 8 bases from V and 4 bases from J, with 20 bases between. Germline V gene sequence: CDR1 DFQATT, CDR2 SNEGSKA (reference sequence). The CDR3 is made up of 14 amino acids. The DNA for the CDR3 is TGCAGTCTACGAGGGGGGTCGGCAATAGAGACCCAGTACTTC. Translation: CSLRGGSAIETQYF.

The rearrangement joins TRBV20-1 to TRBJ2-1, with a tentative D call TRBD2 (5 bases). This CDR3 has 16 residues. V was pared by 1 base and J by 0 bases, with 13 bases between. Germline V gene lookup returns CDR1 DFQATT and CDR2 SNEGSKA (reference sequence). The DNA of the CDR3 is TGCAGTGCTAGAGCCCAAACGGGGAGCTCCTACAATGAGCAGTTCTTC. The encoded protein is CSARAQTGSSYNEQFF.

This clonotype has more than one count but fewer than ten. This chain uses TRBV7-8 with TRBJ2-3, with D possibly TRBD1 on 6 matching bases. Germline assignment: CDR1 SGHVS and CDR2 FQNEAQ. Trimming pared 5 bases from V and 7 bases from J, leaving 22 bases between. This CDR3 is built from 16 residues. CDR3 DNA: TGTGCCAGCAGCCAGAGAGGACGGGACAAAAAATATACGCAGTATTTT. Protein product: CASSQRGRDKKYTQYF. The full variable domain, its missing parts supplied by reference TRBV7-8 and TRBJ2-3, is GAGVSQSPRYKVAKRGQDVALRCDPISGHVSLFWYQQALGQGPEFLTYFQNEAQLDKSGLPSDRFFAERPEGSVSTLKIQRTQQEDSAVYLCASSQRGRDKKYTQYFGPGTRLTVL.